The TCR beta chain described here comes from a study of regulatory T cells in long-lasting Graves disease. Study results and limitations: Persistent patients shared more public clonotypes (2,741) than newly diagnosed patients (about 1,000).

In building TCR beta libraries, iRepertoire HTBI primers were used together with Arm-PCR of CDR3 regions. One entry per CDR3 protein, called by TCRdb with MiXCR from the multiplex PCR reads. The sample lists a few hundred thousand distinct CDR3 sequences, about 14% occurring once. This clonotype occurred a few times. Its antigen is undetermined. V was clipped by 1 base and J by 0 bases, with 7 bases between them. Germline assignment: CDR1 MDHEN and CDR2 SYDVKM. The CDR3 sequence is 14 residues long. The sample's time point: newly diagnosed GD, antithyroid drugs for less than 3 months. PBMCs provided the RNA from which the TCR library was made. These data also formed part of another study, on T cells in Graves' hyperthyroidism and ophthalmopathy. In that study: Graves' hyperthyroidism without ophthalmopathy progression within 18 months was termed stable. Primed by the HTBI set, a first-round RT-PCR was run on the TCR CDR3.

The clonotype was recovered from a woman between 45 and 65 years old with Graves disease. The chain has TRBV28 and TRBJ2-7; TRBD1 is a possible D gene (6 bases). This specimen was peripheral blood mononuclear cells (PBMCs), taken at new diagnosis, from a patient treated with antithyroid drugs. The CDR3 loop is CASSLYRDSYEQYF. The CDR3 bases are TGTGCCAGCAGTTTATACAGGGACTCCTACGAGCAGTACTTC.